This T cell receptor beta chain derives from a study of T cells after posttransplantation cyclophosphamide (dated by TCRdb to about 2016). As for the study more broadly: T cell repertoire reconstitution was tracked by TRB sequencing after myeloablative bone marrow transplantation in which posttransplantation cyclophosphamide was used as GVHD prophylaxis. Because TRA and TRB clonality were tightly correlated in 9 samples, subsequent TCR analyses were focused on TRB only. Samples from 35 PTCy-treated patients and under 20 related bone marrow donors of those patients were subjected to antigen receptor sequencing. Public TRB sequences were checked against a database of over 3,000 sequences associated with responses to pathogens, tumor antigens, self-antigens and alloantigens. TRB sequencing was performed on blood from all 35 or so PTCy patients with 1-year posttransplant specimens. In 3 patients, TRB sequencing was also performed on up to 3 more blood samples taken 2 to 5.2 years after transplant, and in 4 patients, pretransplant blood was also TRB-sequenced. The study at large found these results: Across under 50 patients, recipient CMV seropositivity and CMV reactivation were highly associated with TRB clonality; PTCy diversity was similar to CNI/methotrexate controls. The TRB repertoires of T cells infiltrating skin or the GI tract showed only limited overlap with the TRB repertoires found in blood. Donor-recipient similarity was low at 1-2 months but increased during the first year, and donor CD8+ memory clones often dominated later blood repertoires.

CDR1 and CDR2, looked up from the germline V gene, are SGDLS and YYNGEE. V ends up 4 bases short and J 4 bases short, with an unmatched junction base count of 14. The CDR3 goes from the cysteine to the phenylalanine over 19 residues. The sequence is cut down to CDR3 DNA, 57 bases in frame from base 1. TRB sequencing was run on genomic DNA with either the immunoSEQ assay at survey resolution or the hsTCRB kit. The paper's processing steps were these. Initial read processing used immunoSEQ software, and repertoire analyses used the LymphoSeq R package. Clonality was calculated as 1 minus normalized Shannon entropy, and the Gini coefficient was also calculated for each TRB dataset. To infer phenotypes in unsorted samples, TRB sequences from sorted subsets of the recipient or donor were mapped onto unsorted samples from the same recipient. Drawn from immuneACCESS, this table holds only the in-frame rearrangements with V and J called that TCRdb kept. Clones are partly lost; checked studies trace under half to an unresolved V gene and leave the rest unexplained. That table is the source of V, J and clone size, and D and trimming were worked out from the DNA. This sample comprises about 46,000 clones, almost 95% of them detected only once. The ten largest clones capture roughly 2.9% of the sample.

This clone was recorded a few times. The antigen it binds to is not known. No clone much larger than this one lies a single base away; base qualities are absent. Related bone marrow donors provided peripheral blood samples on the day of marrow donation. Peripheral blood and bone marrow mononuclear cells were isolated by Ficoll-Hypaque density centrifugation and were cryopreserved. The chain uses TRBV9 and TRBJ2-3; the junction holds 14 bases that match TRBD2. The sample consisted of PBMCs. The TCR sequence derives from a woman between 45 and 65 years old in good health and a related stem cell transplant donor. The encoded CDR3 is CASSPRLAGGGPASDTQYF. The DNA is TGTGCCAGCAGCCCGAGACTAGCGGGAGGGGGGCCAGCGTCAGATACGCAGTATTTT. When the CDR3 is completed using the reference TRBV9 and TRBJ2-3 genes on either side, the full variable domain is DSGVTQTPKHLITATGQRVTLRCSPRSGDLSVYWYQQSLDQGLQFLIQYYNGEERAKGNILERFSAQQFPDLHSELNLSSLELGDSALYFCASSPRLAGGGPASDTQYFGPGTRLTVL.